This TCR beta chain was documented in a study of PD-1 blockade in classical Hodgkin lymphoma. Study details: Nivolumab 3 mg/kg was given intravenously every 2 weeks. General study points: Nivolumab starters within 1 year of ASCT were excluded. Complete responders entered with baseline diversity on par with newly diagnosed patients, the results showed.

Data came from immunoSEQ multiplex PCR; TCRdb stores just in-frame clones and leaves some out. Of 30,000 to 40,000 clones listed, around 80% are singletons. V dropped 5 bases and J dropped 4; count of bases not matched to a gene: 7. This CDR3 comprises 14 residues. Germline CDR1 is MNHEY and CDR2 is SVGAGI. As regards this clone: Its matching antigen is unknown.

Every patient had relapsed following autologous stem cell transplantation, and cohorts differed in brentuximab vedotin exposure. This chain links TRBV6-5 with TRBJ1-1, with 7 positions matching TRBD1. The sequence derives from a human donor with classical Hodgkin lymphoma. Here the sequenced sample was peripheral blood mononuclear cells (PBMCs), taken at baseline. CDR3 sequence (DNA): TGTGCCAGCAGTAACCATCGACAGGGCACTGAAGCTTTCTTT. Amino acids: CASSNHRQGTEAFF.